This T cell receptor beta chain comes out of a study of T cell responses to AZD1222 COVID-19 vaccine. As regards this clone: Antigen: not known.

Here immunoSEQ multiplex PCR was the method, and the copy in TCRdb shows in-frame clones only, minus some. The sample carries more than 120,000 clones, roughly nine tenths recorded once. V was pared by 5 bases and J by 6 bases, with 19 bases of the junction left unmatched. Germline V gene sequence: CDR1 SGHTA, CDR2 FQGNSA. The CDR3 length is 18 residues. Study-level findings and limits: Baseline serology detected seropositivity in only 5 or 6 AZD1222 recipients. Breadth and depth of Spike-specific TCRs rose after two AZD1222 doses.

The genes are TRBV7-2 and TRBJ2-3; 8 bases line up with TRBD2. The material sequenced was peripheral blood, taken 28 days after the second AZD1222 dose. The receptor comes from an adult who received the AZD1222 COVID-19 vaccine. Written as DNA, the CDR3 is TGTGCCAGCAGCCAACACCCCCTGGCGGGAGGTACGGGTGATACGCAGTATTTT. This sequence encodes CASSQHPLAGGTGDTQYF.